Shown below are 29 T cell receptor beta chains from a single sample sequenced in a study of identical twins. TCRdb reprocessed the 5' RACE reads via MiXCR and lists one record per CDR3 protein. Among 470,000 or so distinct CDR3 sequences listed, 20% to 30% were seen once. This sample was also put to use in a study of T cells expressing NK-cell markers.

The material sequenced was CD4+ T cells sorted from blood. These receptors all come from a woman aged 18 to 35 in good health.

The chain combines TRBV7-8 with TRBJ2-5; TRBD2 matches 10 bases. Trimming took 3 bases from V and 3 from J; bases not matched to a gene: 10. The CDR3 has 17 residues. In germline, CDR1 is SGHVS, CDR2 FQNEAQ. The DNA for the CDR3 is TGTGCCAGCAGCTTGAGGGGTAGCGGGAGGTCCGAAGAGACCCAGTACTTC. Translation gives CASSLRGSGRSEETQYF.

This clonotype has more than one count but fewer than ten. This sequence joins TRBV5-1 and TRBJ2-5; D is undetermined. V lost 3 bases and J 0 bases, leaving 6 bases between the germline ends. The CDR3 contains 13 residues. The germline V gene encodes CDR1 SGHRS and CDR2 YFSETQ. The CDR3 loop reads CASSSEYQETQYF. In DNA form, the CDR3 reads TGCGCCAGCAGCTCCGAGTACCAAGAGACCCAGTACTTC.

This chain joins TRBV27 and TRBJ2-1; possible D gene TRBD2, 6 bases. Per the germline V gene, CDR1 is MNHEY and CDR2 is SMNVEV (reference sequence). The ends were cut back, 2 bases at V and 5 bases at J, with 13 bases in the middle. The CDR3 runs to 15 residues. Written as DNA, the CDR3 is TGTGCCAGCAGTTTACGCGGGGAAAAGAACAATGAGCAGTTCTTC. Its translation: CASSLRGEKNNEQFF.

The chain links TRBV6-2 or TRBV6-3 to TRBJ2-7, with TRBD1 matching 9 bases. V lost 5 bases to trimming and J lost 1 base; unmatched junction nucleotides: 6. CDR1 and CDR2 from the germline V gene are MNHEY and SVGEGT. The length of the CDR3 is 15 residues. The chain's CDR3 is CASSAFGTGSYEQYF. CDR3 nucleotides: TGTGCCAGCAGTGCCTTTGGGACAGGGTCCTACGAGCAGTACTTC.

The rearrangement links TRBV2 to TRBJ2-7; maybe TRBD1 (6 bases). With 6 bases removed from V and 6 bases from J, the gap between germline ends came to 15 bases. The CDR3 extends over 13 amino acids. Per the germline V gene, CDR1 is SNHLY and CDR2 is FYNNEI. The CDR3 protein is CASRLTGPSEQYF. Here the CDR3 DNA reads TGTGCCAGCAGATTGACAGGCCCGAGCGAGCAGTACTTC.

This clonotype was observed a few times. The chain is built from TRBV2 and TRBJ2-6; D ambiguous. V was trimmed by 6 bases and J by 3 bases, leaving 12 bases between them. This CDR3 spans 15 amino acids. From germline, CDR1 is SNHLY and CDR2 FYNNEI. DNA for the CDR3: TGTGCCAGCAGCAGAATGGGTTTTGGGGCCAACGTCCTGACTTTC. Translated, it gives CASSRMGFGANVLTF.

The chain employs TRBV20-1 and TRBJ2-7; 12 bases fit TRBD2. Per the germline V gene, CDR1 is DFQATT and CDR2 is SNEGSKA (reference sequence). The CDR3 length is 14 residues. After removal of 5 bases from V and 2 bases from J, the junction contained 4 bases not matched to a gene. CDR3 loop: CSALLAGGTYEQYF. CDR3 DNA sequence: TGCAGTGCTCTGCTAGCGGGAGGGACCTACGAGCAGTACTTC.

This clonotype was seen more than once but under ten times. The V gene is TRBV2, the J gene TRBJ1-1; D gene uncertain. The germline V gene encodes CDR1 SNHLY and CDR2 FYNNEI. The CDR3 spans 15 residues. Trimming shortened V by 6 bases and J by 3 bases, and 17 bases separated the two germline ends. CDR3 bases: TGTGCCAGCAGCCCGAGACAAGTCGGCGACACTGAAGCTTTCTTT. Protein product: CASSPRQVGDTEAFF.

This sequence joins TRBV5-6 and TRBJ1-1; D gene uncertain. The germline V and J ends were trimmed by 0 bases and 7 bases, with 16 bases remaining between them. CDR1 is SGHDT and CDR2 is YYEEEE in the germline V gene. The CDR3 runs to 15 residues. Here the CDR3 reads CASSLGGRMEGEAFF. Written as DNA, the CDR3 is TGTGCCAGCAGCTTGGGAGGACGGATGGAGGGTGAAGCTTTCTTT.

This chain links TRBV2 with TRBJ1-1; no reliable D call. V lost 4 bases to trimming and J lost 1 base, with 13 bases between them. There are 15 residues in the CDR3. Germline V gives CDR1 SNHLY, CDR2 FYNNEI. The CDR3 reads CASSALGRGNTEAFF. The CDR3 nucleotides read TGTGCCAGCAGTGCTTTAGGGAGAGGGAACACTGAAGCTTTCTTT.

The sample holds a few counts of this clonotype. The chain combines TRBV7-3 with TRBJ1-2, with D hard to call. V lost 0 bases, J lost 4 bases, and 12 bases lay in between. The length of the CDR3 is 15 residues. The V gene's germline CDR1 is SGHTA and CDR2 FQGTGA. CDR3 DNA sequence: TGTGCCAGCAGCTTAACCCACGGAACAGCCTATGGCTACACCTTC. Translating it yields CASSLTHGTAYGYTF.

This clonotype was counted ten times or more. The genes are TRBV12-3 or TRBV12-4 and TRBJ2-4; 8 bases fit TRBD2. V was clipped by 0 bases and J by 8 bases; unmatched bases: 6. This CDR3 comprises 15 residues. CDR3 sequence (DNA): TGTGCCAGCAGTTTAGCGCAAAGCGGGAGAGACATTCAGTACTTC. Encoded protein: CASSLAQSGRDIQYF.

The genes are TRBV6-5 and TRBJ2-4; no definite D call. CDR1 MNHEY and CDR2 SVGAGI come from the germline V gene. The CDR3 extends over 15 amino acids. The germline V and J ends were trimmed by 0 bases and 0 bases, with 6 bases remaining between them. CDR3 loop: CASSYSTRAKNIQYF. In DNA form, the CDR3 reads TGTGCCAGCAGTTACTCGACCAGAGCCAAAAACATTCAGTACTTC.

DNA of the CDR3: TGCAGTGCGGGGGCAGGGGGAGATCAGCCCCAGCATTTT. It translates to CSAGAGGDQPQHF. The chain recombines TRBV20-1 with TRBJ1-5, with TRBD1 matching 7 bases. The ends lost 6 bases at V and 5 bases at J; junction bases unmatched: 7. This CDR3 contains 13 residues. Germline V lookup: CDR1 DFQATT, CDR2 SNEGSKA (reference sequence).

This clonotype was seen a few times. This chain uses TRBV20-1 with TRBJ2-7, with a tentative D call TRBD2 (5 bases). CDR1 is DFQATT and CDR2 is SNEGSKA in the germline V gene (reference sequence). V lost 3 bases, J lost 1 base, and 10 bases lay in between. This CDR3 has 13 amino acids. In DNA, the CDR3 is TGCAGTGCTAGTGTGTGGGAGTCCTACGAGCAGTACTTC. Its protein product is CSASVWESYEQYF.

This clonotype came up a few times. This chain's CDR3 is CASRLAEFTEAFF. The CDR3 DNA reads TGCGCCAGCCGCCTAGCAGAGTTCACTGAAGCTTTCTTT. The chain links TRBV5-1 to TRBJ1-1; the D is unclear. Trimming took off 7 bases at V and 4 bases at J, with 14 bases between the two ends. The CDR3 is made up of 13 amino acids. CDR1 and CDR2 from the germline V gene are SGHRS and YFSETQ. The full variable domain, in which reference TRBV5-1 and TRBJ1-1 provide the parts outside the CDR3, is KAGVTQTPRYLIKTRGQQVTLSCSPISGHRSVSWYQQTPGQGLQFLFEYFSETQRNKGNFPGRFSGRQFSNSRSEMNVSTLELGDSALYLCASRLAEFTEAFFGQGTRLTVV.

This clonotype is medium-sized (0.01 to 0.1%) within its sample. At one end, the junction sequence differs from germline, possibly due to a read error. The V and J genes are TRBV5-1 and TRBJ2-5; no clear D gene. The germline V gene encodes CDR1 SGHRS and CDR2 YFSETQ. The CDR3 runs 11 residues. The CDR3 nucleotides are TGTGCCAGCAGCTTACAAGAGACCCAGTACTTC. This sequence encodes CASSLQETQYF.

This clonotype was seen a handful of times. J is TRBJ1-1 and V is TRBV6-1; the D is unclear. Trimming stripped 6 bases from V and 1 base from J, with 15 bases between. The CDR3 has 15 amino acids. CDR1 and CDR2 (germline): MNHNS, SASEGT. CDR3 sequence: CASSPPPRRNTEAFF. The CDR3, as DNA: TGTGCCAGCAGCCCTCCTCCACGGAGGAACACTGAAGCTTTCTTT.

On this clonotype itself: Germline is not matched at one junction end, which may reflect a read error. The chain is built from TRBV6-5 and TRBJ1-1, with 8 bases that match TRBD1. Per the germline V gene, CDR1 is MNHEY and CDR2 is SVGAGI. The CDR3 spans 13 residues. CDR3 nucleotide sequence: TGTGCCAGCAGCTACTTTGACAGGGGTGAAGCTTTCTTT. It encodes CASSYFDRGEAFF.

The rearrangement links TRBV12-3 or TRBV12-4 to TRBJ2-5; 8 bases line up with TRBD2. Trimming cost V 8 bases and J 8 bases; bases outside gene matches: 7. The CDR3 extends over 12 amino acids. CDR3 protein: CASREGPATQYF. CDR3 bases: TGTGCCAGCCGGGAGGGCCCCGCCACCCAGTACTTC.

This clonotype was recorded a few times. CDR3 in amino acids: CSARDTQKETQYF. CDR3 DNA sequence: TGCAGTGCTAGGGACACACAAAAAGAGACCCAGTACTTC. The J gene is TRBJ2-5, the V gene TRBV20-1; perhaps TRBD1 as D (5 bases). Trimming stripped 3 bases from V and 3 bases from J, with 11 bases between. Germline V gene lookup returns CDR1 DFQATT and CDR2 SNEGSKA (reference sequence). This CDR3 comprises 13 residues.

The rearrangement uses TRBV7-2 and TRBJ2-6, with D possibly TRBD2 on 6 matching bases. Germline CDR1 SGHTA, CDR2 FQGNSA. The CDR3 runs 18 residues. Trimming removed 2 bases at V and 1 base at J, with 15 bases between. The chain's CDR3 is CASSLRAGGISGANVLTF. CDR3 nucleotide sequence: TGTGCCAGCAGCTTACGCGCAGGCGGGATATCTGGGGCCAACGTCCTGACTTTC.

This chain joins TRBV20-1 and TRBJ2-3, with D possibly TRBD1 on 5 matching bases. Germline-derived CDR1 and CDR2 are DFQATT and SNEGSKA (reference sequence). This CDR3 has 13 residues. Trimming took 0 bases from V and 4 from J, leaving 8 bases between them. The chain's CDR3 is CSARDPRADTQYF. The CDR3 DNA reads TGCAGTGCTAGAGATCCCAGGGCAGATACGCAGTATTTT.

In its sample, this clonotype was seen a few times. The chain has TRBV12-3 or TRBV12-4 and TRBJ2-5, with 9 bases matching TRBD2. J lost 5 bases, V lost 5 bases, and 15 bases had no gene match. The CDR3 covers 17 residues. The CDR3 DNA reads TGTGCCAGCAGTCCACCCCTCCCGGGACTAGCTTGGGAGACCCAGTACTTC. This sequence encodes CASSPPLPGLAWETQYF.

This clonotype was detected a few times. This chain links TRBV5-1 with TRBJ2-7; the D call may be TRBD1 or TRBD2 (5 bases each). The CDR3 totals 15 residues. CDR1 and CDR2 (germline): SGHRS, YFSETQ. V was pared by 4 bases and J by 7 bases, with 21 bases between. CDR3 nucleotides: TGCGCCAGCAGCCCCACCGTTGGGACGATAGGGGAGCAGTACTTC. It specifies CASSPTVGTIGEQYF.

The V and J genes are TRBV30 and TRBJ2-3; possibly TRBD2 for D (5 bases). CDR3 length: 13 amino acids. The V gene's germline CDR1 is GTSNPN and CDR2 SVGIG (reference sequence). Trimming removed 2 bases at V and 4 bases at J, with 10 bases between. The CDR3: CAWSWRAADTQYF. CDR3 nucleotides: TGTGCCTGGAGTTGGCGGGCCGCAGATACGCAGTATTTT.

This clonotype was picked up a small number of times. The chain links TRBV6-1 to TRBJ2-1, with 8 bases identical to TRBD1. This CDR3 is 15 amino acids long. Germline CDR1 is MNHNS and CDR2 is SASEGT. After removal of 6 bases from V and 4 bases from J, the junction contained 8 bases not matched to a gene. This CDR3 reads CASSQQGAYYNEQFF. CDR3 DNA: TGTGCCAGCAGCCAGCAGGGGGCTTATTACAATGAGCAGTTCTTC.

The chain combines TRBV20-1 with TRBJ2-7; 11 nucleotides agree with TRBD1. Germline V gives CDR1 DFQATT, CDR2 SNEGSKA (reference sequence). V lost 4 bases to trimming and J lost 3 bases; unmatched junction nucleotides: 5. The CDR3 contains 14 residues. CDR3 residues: CSAKDRGHGYEQYF. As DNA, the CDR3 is TGCAGTGCTAAGGACAGGGGGCACGGCTACGAGCAGTACTTC.

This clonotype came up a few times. The DNA of the CDR3 is TGCAGTGCTAGTACGGGATACATTCAGTACTTC. This encodes CSASTGYIQYF. This chain links TRBV20-1 with TRBJ2-4, with D maybe TRBD2 (5 bases). Germline CDR1 reads DFQATT; CDR2 reads SNEGSKA (reference sequence). V dropped 3 bases and J dropped 8 bases, with 8 bases sitting between them. The CDR3 has 11 residues.